This T cell receptor (beta chain) is drawn from a study of long-term antiretroviral therapy in people with HIV. Sequencing used immunoSEQ v3.0 at survey level. The repertoire was sequenced with immunoSEQ multiplex PCR; TCRdb's copy has only in-frame clones and lacks some. Of some 23,000 clones listed, 93% were seen once; the top ten hold 9.2%. V was cut by 2 bases and J by 8 bases, with 21 bases left in between. Looked up from germline, CDR1 is LNHDA and CDR2 is SQIVND (reference sequence). CDR3 length: 16 residues. The rearrangement joins TRBV19 to TRBJ1-2, with D possibly TRBD1 on 5 matching bases. The sequences come from unsorted PBMCs, collected 7.6 years after starting antiretroviral therapy. This TCR was sampled from a woman between 40 and 55 years old with HIV. CDR3: CASSIPTTVTGGGYTF. CDR3 DNA sequence: TGTGCCAGTAGTATACCAACGACAGTCACGGGTGGAGGCTACACCTTC.